This T cell receptor beta chain was sequenced in a study of blood T cell repertoires in COVID-19. Study at large: Both acute and convalescent COVID-19 samples were obtained from the United States, Italy and Spain. T cells, B-cell-depleted T cells, or PBMCs supplied cDNA or gDNA.

The germline CDR1 and CDR2 sequences are LGHDT and YNNKEL (reference sequence). J lost 3 bases, V lost 2 bases, and 10 bases had no gene match. CDR3 size: 17 residues. Individuals drawn from 24 US areas were about 18 to 89 years old. In the study's own analysis: Reference gene primer amplification yielded estimated nucleated cell counts. The data were produced by immunoSEQ multiplex PCR, yet TCRdb's version contains in-frame clones alone and is incomplete. Clonal size and the V and J genes are those of that table, whereas D and trimming came from the DNA. This table has almost 400,000 clones, roughly nine tenths appearing once.

The sample consisted of PBMCs or T cells enriched from blood (not recorded which). The rearrangement links TRBV3-1 (or the pseudogene TRBV3-2) to TRBJ2-1, with 7 positions matching TRBD2. This TCR was sampled from a woman aged 30 to 39 who had recovered from COVID-19. The DNA of the CDR3 is TGTGCCAGCAGCCAATCAATCGGACTAGACCTCTACAATGAGCAGTTCTTC. The encoded protein is CASSQSIGLDLYNEQFF.